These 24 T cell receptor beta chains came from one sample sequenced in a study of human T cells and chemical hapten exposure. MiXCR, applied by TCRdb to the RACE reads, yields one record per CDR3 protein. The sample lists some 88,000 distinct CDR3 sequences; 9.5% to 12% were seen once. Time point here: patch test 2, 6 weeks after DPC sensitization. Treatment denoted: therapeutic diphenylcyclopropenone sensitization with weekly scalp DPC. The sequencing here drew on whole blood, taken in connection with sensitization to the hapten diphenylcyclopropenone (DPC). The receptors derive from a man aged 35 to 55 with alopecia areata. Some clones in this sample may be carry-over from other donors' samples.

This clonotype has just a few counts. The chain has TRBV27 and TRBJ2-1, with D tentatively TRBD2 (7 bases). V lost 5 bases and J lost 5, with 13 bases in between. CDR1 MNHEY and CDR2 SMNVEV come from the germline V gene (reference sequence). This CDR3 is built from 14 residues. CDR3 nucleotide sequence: TGTGCCAGCAGTGGGTGGGAGGGGGACAATGAGCAGTTCTTC. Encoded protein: CASSGWEGDNEQFF.

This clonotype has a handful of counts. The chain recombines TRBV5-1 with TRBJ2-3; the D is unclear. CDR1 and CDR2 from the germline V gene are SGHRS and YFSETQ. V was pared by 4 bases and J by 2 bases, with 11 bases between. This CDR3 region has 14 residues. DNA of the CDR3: TGCGCCAGCAGCGAGCGTCCGAACACAGATACGCAGTATTTT. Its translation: CASSERPNTDTQYF. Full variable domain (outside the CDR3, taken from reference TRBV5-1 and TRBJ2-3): KAGVTQTPRYLIKTRGQQVTLSCSPISGHRSVSWYQQTPGQGLQFLFEYFSETQRNKGNFPGRFSGRQFSNSRSEMNVSTLELGDSALYLCASSERPNTDTQYFGPGTRLTVL.

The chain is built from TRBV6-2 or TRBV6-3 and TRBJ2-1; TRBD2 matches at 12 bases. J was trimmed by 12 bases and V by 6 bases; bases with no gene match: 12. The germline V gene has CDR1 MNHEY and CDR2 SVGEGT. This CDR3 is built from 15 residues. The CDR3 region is CASRRPSGRDPGQFF. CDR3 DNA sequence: TGTGCCAGCAGACGACCTAGCGGGAGGGACCCCGGGCAGTTCTTC.

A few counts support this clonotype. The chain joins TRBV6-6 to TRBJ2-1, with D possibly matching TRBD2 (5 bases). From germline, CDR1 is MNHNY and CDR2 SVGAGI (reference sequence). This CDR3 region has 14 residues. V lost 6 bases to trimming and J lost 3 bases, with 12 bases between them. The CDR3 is CASRDGDLYNEQFF. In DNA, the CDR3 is TGTGCCAGCAGGGACGGGGATCTCTACAATGAGCAGTTCTTC.

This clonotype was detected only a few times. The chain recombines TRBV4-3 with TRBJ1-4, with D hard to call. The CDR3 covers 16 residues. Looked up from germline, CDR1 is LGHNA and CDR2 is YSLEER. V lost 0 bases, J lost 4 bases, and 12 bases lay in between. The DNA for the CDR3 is TGCGCCAGCAGCCAAGAGGTCCTCCAACTTAATGAAAAACTGTTTTTT. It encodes CASSQEVLQLNEKLFF.

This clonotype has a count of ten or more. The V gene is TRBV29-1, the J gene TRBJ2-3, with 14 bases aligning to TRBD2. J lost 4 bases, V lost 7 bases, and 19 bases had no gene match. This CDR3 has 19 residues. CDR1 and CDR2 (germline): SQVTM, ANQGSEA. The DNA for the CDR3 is TGCAGCGGGGGACGGGTCGGGACTAGCGGGAGAACGAGCGCAGATACGCAGTATTTT. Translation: CSGGRVGTSGRTSADTQYF.

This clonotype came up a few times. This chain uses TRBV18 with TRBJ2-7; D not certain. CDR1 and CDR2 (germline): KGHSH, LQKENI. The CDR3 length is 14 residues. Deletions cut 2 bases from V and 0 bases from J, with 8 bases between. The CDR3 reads CASSPDVSSYEQYV. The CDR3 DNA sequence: TGTGCCAGCTCACCAGACGTAAGCTCCTACGAGCAGTACGTC.

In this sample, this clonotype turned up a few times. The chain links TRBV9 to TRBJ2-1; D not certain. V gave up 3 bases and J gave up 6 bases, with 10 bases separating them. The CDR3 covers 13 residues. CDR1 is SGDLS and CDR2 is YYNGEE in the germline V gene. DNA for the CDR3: TGTGCCAGCAGCGATGGGATCTTCAATGAGCAGTTCTTC. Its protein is CASSDGIFNEQFF.

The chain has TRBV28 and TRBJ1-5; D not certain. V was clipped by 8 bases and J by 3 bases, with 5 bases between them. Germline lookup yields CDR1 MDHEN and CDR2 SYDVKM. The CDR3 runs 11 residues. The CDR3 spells CASGLNQPQHF. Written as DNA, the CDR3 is TGTGCCAGCGGCCTCAATCAGCCCCAGCATTTT.

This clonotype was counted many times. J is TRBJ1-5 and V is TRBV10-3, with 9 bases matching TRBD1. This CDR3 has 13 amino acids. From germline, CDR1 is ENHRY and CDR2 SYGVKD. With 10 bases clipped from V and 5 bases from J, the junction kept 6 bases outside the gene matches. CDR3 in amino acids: CATHRGQDQPQHF. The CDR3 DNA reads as TGTGCCACCCACAGGGGGCAGGATCAGCCCCAGCATTTT.

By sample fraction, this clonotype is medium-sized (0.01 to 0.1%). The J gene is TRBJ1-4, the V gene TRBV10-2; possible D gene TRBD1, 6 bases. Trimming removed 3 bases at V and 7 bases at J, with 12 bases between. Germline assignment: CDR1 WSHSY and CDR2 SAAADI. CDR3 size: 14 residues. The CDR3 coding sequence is TGCGCCAGCAGTGATGGGACAAGGGGTGAAAAACTGTTTTTT. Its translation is CASSDGTRGEKLFF.

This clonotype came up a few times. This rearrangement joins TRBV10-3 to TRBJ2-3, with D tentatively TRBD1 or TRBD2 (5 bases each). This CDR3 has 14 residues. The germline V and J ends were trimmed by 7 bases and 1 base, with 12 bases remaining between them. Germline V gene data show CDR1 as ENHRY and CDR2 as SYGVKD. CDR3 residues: CAIKRGEGTDTQYF. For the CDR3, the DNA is TGTGCCATCAAAAGGGGAGAGGGCACAGATACGCAGTATTTT.

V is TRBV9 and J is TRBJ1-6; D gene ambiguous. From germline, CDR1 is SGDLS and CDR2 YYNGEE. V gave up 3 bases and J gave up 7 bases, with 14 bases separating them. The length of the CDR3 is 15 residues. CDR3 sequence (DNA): TGTGCCAGCAGCGGGTTAGGGTCGGAGAATTCACCCCTCCACTTT. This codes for CASSGLGSENSPLHF.

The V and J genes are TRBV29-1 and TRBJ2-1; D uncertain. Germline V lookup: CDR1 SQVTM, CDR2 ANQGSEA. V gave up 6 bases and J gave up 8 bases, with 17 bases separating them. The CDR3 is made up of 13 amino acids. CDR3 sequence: CSVIIGVGYEQFF. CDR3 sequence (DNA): TGCAGCGTGATTATAGGAGTCGGCTATGAGCAGTTCTTC.

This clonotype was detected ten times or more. Here the CDR3 reads CASSPGRGKRETQYF. The CDR3 DNA follows: TGCGCCAGCAGCCCGGGACGGGGGAAAAGGGAGACCCAGTACTTC. The chain has TRBV5-1 and TRBJ2-5; tentative D call: TRBD2 (6 bases). The V end was cut by 4 bases, the J end by 5 bases, with 18 bases between. CDR3 length: 15 residues. Germline CDR1 and CDR2: SGHRS and YFSETQ. Filled out from reference TRBV5-1 and TRBJ2-5, the complete variable domain reads KAGVTQTPRYLIKTRGQQVTLSCSPISGHRSVSWYQQTPGQGLQFLFEYFSETQRNKGNFPGRFSGRQFSNSRSEMNVSTLELGDSALYLCASSPGRGKRETQYFGPGTRLLVL.

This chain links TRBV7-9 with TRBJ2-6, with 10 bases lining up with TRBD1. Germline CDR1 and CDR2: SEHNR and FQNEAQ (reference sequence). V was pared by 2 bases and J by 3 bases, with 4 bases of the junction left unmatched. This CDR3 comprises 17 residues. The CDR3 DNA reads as TGTGCCAGCAGCTTAAGACAGGGGGCGGGTGGGGCCAACGTCCTGACTTTC. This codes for CASSLRQGAGGANVLTF.

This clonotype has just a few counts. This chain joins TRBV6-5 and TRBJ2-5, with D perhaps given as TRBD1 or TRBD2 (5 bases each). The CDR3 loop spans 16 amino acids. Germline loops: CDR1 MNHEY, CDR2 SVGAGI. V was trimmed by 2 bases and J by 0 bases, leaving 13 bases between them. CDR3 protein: CASSYGVGADQETQYF. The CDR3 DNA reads TGTGCCAGCAGTTACGGGGTCGGGGCGGACCAAGAGACCCAGTACTTC.

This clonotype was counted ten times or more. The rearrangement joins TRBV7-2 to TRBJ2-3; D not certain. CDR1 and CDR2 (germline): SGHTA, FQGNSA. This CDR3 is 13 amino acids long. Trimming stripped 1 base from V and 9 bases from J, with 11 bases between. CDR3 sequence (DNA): TGTGCCAGCAGCTTAGGTACAACAGTGACGCAGTATTTT. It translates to CASSLGTTVTQYF.

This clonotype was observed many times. CDR3 loop: CASSTGGQETQYF. The CDR3 DNA sequence: TGTGCCAGTTCGACCGGGGGCCAAGAGACCCAGTACTTC. V usage is TRBV6-5 and J usage is TRBJ2-5; weak D call: TRBD2 (6 bases). Per the germline V gene, CDR1 is MNHEY and CDR2 is SVGAGI. V shed 9 bases and J shed 1 base, with 12 bases lying between them. The CDR3 sequence is 13 residues long.

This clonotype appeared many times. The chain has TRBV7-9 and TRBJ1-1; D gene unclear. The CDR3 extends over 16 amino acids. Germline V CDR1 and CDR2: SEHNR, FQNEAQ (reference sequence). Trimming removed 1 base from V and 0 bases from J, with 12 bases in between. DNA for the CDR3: TGTGCCAGCAGCTTAGACCGATTAGCTGTGAACACTGAAGCTTTCTTT. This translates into CASSLDRLAVNTEAFF.

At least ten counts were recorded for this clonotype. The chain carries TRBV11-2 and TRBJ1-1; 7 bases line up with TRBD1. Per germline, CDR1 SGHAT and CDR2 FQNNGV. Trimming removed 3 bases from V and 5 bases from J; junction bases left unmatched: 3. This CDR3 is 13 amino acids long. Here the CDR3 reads CASSFYRGTEAFF. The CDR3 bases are TGTGCCAGCAGCTTCTACAGGGGAACTGAAGCTTTCTTT.

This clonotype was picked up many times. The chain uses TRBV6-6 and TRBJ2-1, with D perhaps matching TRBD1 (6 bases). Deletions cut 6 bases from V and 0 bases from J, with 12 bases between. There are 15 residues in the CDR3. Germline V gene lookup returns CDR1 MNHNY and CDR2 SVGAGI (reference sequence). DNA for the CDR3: TGTGCCAGCAGGCGGACAGTTAGCTCCTACAATGAGCAGTTCTTC. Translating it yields CASRRTVSSYNEQFF.

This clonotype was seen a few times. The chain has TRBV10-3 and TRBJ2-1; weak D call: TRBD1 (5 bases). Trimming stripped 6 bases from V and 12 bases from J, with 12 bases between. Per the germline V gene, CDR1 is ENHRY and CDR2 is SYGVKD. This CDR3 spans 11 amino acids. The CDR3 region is CAIRDGASQFF. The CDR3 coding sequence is TGTGCCATCAGGGATGGGGCTTCGCAGTTCTTC.

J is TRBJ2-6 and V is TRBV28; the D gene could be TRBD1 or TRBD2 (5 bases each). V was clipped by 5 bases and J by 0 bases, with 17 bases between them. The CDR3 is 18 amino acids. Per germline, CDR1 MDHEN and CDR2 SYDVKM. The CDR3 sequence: CASSPHGLGTSGANVLTF. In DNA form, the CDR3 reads TGTGCCAGCAGTCCCCACGGGCTTGGGACCTCTGGGGCCAACGTCCTGACTTTC. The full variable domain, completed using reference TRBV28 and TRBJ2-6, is DVKVTQSSRYLVKRTGEKVFLECVQDMDHENMFWYRQDPGLGLRLIYFSYDVKMKEKGDIPEGYSVSREKKERFSLILESASTNQTSMYLCASSPHGLGTSGANVLTFGAGSRLTVL.